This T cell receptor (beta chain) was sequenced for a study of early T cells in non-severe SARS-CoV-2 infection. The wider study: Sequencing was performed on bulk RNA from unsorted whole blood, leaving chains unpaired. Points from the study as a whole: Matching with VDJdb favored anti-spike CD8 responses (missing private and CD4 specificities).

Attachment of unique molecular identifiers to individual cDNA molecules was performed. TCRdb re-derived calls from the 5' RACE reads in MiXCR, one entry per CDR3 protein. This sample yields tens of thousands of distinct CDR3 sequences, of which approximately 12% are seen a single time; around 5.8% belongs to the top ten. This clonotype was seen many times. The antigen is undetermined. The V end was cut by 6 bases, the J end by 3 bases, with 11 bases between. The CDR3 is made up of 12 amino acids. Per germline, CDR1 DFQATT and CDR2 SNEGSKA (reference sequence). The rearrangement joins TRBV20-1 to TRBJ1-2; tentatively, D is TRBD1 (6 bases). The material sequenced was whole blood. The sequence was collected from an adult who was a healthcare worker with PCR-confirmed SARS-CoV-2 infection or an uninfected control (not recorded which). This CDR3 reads CSAPDRDYGYTF. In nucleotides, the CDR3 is TGCAGTGCCCCGGACAGAGACTATGGCTACACCTTC.